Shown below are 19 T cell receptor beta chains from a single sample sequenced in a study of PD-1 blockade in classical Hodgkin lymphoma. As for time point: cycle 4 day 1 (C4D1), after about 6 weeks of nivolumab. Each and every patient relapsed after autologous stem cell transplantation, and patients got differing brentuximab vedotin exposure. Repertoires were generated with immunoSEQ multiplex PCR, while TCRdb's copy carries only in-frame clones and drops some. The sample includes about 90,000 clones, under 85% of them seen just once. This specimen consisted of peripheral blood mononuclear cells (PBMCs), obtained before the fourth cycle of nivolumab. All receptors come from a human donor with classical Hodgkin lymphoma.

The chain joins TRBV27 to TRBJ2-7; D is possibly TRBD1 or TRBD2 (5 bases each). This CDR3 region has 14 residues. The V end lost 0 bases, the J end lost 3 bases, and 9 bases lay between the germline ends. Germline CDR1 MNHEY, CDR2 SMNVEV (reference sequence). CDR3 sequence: CASSLSRGNYEQYF. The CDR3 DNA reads TGTGCCAGCAGTTTATCGAGGGGCAACTACGAGCAGTACTTC.

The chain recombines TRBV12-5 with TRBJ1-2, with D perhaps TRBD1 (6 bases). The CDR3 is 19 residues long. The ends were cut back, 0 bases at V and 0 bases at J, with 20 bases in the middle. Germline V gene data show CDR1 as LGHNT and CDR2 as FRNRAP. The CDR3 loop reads CASGLVAVPGTPPNYGYTF. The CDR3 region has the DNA TGTGCTAGTGGTTTGGTCGCGGTCCCCGGGACACCCCCTAACTATGGCTACACCTTC. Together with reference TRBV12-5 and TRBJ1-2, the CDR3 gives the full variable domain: DARVTQTPRHKVTEMGQEVTMRCQPILGHNTVFWYRQTMMQGLELLAYFRNRAPLDDSGMPKDRFSAEMPDATLATLKIQPSEPRDSAVYFCASGLVAVPGTPPNYGYTFGSGTRLTVV.

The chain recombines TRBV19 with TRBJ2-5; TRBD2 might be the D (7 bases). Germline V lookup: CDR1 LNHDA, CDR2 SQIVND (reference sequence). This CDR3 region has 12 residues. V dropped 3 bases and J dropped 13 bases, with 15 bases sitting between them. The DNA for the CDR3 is TGTGCCAGTAGTATTTCGGGGGGCCCCCTGTACTTC. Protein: CASSISGGPLYF.

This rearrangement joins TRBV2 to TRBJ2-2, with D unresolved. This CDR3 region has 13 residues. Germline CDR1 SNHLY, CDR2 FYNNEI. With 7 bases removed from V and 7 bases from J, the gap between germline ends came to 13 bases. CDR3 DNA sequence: TGTGCCAGCACCTTGGCTAGGGTCGGGGAGCTGTTTTTT. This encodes CASTLARVGELFF.

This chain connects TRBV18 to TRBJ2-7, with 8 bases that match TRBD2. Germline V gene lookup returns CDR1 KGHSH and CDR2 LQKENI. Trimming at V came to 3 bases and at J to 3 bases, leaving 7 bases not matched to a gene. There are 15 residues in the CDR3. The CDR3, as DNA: TGTGCCAGCTCACCGGCGGGAGGTACGGGCTACGAGCAGTACTTC. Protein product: CASSPAGGTGYEQYF.

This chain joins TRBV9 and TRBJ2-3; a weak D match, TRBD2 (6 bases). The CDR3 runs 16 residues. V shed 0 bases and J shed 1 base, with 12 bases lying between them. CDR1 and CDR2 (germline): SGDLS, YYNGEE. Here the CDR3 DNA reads TGTGCCAGCAGCGTAGTGGGGGGAGTGGGCACAGATACGCAGTATTTT. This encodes CASSVVGGVGTDTQYF.

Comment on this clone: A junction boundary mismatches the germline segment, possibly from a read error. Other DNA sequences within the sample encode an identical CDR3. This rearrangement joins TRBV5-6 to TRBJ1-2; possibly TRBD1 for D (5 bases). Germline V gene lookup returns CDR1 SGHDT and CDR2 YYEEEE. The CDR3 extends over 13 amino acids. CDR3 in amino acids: CASSLGESYGYTF. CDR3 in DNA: TGCGCCAGCAGCTTGGGGGAGAGCTATGGCTACACCTTC.

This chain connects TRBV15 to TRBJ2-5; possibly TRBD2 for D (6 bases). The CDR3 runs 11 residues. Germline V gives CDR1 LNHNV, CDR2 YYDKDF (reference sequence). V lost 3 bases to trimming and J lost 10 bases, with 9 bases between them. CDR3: CATSRARGQYF. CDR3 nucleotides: TGTGCCACCAGCAGGGCGCGGGGCCAGTACTTC. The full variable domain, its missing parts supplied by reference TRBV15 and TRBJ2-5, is DAMVIQNPRYQVTQFGKPVTLSCSQTLNHNVMYWYQQKSSQAPKLLFHYYDKDFNNEADTPDNFQSRRPNTSFCFLDIRSPGLGDTAMYLCATSRARGQYFGPGTRLLVL.

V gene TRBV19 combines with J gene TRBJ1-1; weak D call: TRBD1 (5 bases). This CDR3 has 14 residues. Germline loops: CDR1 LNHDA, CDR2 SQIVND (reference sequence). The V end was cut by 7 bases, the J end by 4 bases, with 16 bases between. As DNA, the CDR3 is TGTGCCAGTACCGGGGTTGGGGCTGGCACTGAAGCTTTCTTT. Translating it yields CASTGVGAGTEAFF. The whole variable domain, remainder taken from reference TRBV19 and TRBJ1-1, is DGGITQSPKYLFRKEGQNVTLSCEQNLNHDAMYWYRQDPGQGLRLIYYSQIVNDFQKGDIAEGYSVSREKKESFPLTVTSAQKNPTAFYLCASTGVGAGTEAFFGQGTRLTVV.

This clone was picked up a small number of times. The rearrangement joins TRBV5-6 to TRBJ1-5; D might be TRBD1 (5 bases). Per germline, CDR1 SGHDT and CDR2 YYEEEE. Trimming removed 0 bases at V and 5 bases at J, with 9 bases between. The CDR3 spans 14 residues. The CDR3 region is CASSLAGTDQPQHF. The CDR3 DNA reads TGTGCCAGCAGCTTGGCAGGGACGGATCAGCCCCAGCATTTT.

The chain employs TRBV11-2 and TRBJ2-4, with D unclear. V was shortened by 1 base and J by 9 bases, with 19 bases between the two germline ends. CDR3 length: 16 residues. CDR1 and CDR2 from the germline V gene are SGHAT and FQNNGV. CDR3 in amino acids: CASSLAPLASGGIQYF. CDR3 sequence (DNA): TGTGCCAGCAGCTTAGCTCCCCTGGCTAGTGGTGGCATTCAGTACTTC.

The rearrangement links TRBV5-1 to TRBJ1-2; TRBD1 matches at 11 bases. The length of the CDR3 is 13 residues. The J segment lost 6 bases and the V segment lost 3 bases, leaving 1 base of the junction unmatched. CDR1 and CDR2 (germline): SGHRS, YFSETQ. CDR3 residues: CASSSGQGDGYTF. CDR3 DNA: TGCGCCAGCAGCTCGGGACAGGGGGATGGCTACACCTTC.

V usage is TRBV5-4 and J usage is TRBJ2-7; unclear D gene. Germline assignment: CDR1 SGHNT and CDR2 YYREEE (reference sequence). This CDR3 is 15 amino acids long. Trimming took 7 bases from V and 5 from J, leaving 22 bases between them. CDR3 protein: CASGPGPGRDDEQYF. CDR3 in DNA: TGTGCCAGCGGGCCCGGCCCCGGGCGTGATGACGAGCAGTACTTC.

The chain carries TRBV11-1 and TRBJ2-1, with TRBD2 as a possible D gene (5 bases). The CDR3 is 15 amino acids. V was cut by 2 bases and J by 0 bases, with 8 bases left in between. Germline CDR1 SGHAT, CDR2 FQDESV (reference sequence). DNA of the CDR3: TGTGCCAGCAGCTTAAGAGGGAGCTCCTACAATGAGCAGTTCTTC. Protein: CASSLRGSSYNEQFF. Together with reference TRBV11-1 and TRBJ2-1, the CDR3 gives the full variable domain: EAEVAQSPRYKITEKSQAVAFWCDPISGHATLYWYRQILGQGPELLVQFQDESVVDDSQLPKDRFSAERLKGVDSTLKIQPAELGDSAMYLCASSLRGSSYNEQFFGPGTRLTVL.

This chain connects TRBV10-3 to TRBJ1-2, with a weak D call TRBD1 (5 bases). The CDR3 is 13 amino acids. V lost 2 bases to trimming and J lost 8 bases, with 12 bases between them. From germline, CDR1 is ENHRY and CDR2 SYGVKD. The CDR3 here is CAISEVSGGGYTF. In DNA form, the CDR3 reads TGTGCCATCAGTGAGGTGTCTGGGGGAGGCTACACCTTC.

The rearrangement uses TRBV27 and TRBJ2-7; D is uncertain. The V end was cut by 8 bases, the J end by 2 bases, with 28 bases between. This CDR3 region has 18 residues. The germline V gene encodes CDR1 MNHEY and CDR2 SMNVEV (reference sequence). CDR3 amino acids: CASSSVQNFLKLPYEQYF. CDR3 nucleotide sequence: TGTGCCAGCTCCTCCGTCCAAAACTTTTTGAAGCTTCCCTACGAGCAGTACTTC.

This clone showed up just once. The CDR3 is CASSPLRGTEAFF. CDR3 bases: TGTGCCAGCTCACCTCTCCGGGGGACTGAAGCTTTCTTT. This chain connects TRBV18 to TRBJ1-1; possibly TRBD1 for D (5 bases). Trimming removed 3 bases at V and 5 bases at J, with 10 bases between. Germline loops: CDR1 KGHSH, CDR2 LQKENI. CDR3 size: 13 residues.

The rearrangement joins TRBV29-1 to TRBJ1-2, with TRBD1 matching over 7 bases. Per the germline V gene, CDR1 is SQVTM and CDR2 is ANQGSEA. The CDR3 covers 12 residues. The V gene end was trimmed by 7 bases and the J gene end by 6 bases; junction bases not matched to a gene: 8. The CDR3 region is CSATQGGDGYTF. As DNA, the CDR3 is TGCAGCGCCACGCAGGGGGGGGATGGCTACACCTTC.

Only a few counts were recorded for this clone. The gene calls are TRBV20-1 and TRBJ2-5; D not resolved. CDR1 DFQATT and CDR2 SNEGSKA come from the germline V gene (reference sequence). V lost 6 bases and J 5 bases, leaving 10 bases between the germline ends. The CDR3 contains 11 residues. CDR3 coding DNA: TGCAGTGCACCCCTAGGCGAGACCCAGTACTTC. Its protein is CSAPLGETQYF.